Below, 20 T cell receptor beta chains from the same sample are listed, as sequenced in a study of OX40 agonist ivuxolimab in advanced cancers. Libraries were prepared by immunoSEQ multiplex PCR; TCRdb keeps only in-frame clonotypes and omits some of them. The table lists tens of thousands of clones, more than 70% of them singletons. Material: CD4+ or CD8+ T cells sorted from blood, obtained in a trial of the OX40 agonist ivuxolimab. These receptors were collected from an adult with an advanced solid tumor such as melanoma, head and neck, liver or kidney cancer.

The V gene is TRBV30, the J gene TRBJ2-2; D may be TRBD1 or TRBD2 (5 bases each). The CDR3 sequence is 14 residues long. Germline lookup yields CDR1 GTSNPN and CDR2 SVGIG (reference sequence). Trimming removed 3 bases at V and 2 bases at J, with 10 bases between. The CDR3 DNA follows: TGTGCCTGGAGACGAGGGGTTAACACCGGGGAGCTGTTTTTT. Translation: CAWRRGVNTGELFF.

This clone came up once. The chain employs TRBV10-1 and TRBJ2-2; no definite D call. This CDR3 contains 14 residues. V shed 3 bases and J shed 4 bases, with 9 bases lying between them. The germline V gene encodes CDR1 WNHNN and CDR2 SYGVQD (reference sequence). The CDR3 coding sequence is TGCGCCAGCAGTGATAAGGCAGGCACCGGGGAGCTGTTTTTT. It specifies CASSDKAGTGELFF.

CDR3 nucleotides: TGTGCTAGTGGTTTGGGCCCCCAAGGGAGCACTGAAGCTTTCTTT. It encodes CASGLGPQGSTEAFF. The chain employs TRBV12-5 and TRBJ1-1; D gene unclear. V gave up 1 base and J gave up 4 bases, with 13 bases separating them. The CDR3 runs 15 residues. Germline V lookup: CDR1 LGHNT, CDR2 FRNRAP.

This sequence joins TRBV5-5 and TRBJ1-2, with 10 nucleotides matching TRBD1. This CDR3 has 15 amino acids. From germline, CDR1 is SGHKS and CDR2 YYEKEE (reference sequence). Trimming cost V 6 bases and J 2 bases; bases outside gene matches: 7. The CDR3 nucleotides read TGTGCCAGCACCCCCGAGGACAGGGGGAACTATGGCTACACCTTC. This sequence encodes CASTPEDRGNYGYTF.

The rearrangement links TRBV4-2 to TRBJ2-2; a possible D gene is TRBD2 (6 bases). The V end was cut by 3 bases, the J end by 4 bases, with 15 bases between. Per the germline V gene, CDR1 is LGHNA and CDR2 is YNFKEQ. The CDR3 is 16 residues long. The CDR3 sequence: CASSQHRDSSTGELFF. In DNA, the CDR3 is TGTGCCAGCAGCCAGCACCGGGACTCCTCCACCGGGGAGCTGTTTTTT.

The chain employs TRBV10-3 and TRBJ2-5, with D perhaps TRBD2 (5 bases). The CDR3 spans 12 residues. The ends were cut back, 5 bases at V and 4 bases at J, with 8 bases in the middle. Germline V CDR1 and CDR2: ENHRY, SYGVKD. CDR3 region: CAISQSGETQYF. The CDR3 DNA is TGTGCCATCAGTCAGAGCGGAGAGACCCAGTACTTC.

V gene TRBV30 combines with J gene TRBJ2-5; D not certain. From germline, CDR1 is GTSNPN and CDR2 SVGIG (reference sequence). This CDR3 region has 11 residues. Trimming removed 4 bases from V and 2 bases from J, with 5 bases in between. The CDR3 here is CAWTQQETQYF. The CDR3 nucleotides are TGTGCCTGGACTCAACAAGAGACCCAGTACTTC.

The chain couples TRBV2 to TRBJ2-7, with 10 bases lining up with TRBD2. Germline lookup yields CDR1 SNHLY and CDR2 FYNNEI. This CDR3 has 15 residues. V was pared by 5 bases and J by 6 bases, with 10 bases of the junction left unmatched. As DNA, the CDR3 is TGTGCCAGCAGTAAGGACCTAGCGGGGGTTCGCGAGCAGTACTTC. It yields the protein CASSKDLAGVREQYF.

The chain employs TRBV10-2 and TRBJ1-1, with D perhaps matching TRBD1 (6 bases). The V gene's germline CDR1 is WSHSY and CDR2 SAAADI. Trimming pared 0 bases from V and 3 bases from J, leaving 11 bases between. This CDR3 comprises 15 residues. The CDR3 reads CASSESPGADTEAFF. The CDR3 DNA sequence: TGCGCCAGCAGTGAGTCCCCGGGGGCCGACACTGAAGCTTTCTTT.

A few counts support this clone. This chain uses TRBV5-1 with TRBJ2-5, with D tentatively TRBD1 (8 bases). CDR1 is SGHRS, CDR2 YFSETQ, per germline. The V end was cut by 4 bases, the J end by 5 bases, with 21 bases between. The CDR3 contains 16 residues. For the CDR3, the DNA is TGCGCCAGCAGCCTACGAAGCAGGGGGCGGGAGGAGACCCAGTACTTC. Its protein is CASSLRSRGREETQYF.

The chain employs TRBV29-1 and TRBJ1-1; 8 positions agree with TRBD1. The CDR3 has 14 residues. J was trimmed by 4 bases and V by 0 bases; bases with no gene match: 4. CDR1 and CDR2 (germline): SQVTM, ANQGSEA. The CDR3 DNA is TGCAGCGTTGAAGATACAGGGGGGCCCACTGAAGCTTTCTTT. Amino acids: CSVEDTGGPTEAFF.

This clone was counted between two and nine times. J is TRBJ1-5 and V is TRBV2, with 8 bases that match TRBD1. Trimming at V came to 7 bases and at J to 6 bases, leaving 5 bases not matched to a gene. The CDR3 has 13 residues. Germline V gene lookup returns CDR1 SNHLY and CDR2 FYNNEI. CDR3 amino acids: CASNGQGGQPQHF. The DNA of the CDR3 is TGTGCCAGCAACGGACAGGGCGGTCAGCCCCAGCATTTT.

The chain joins TRBV11-2 to TRBJ1-1; the D is unclear. CDR3 size: 13 residues. V lost 2 bases and J 7 bases, leaving 11 bases between the germline ends. Germline CDR1 SGHAT, CDR2 FQNNGV. Written as DNA, the CDR3 is TGTGCCAGCAGCTTAAGCAGGCTTTTTGAAGCTTTCTTT. As protein: CASSLSRLFEAFF. Full variable domain (missing parts from reference TRBV11-2 and TRBJ1-1): EAGVAQSPRYKIIEKRQSVAFWCNPISGHATLYWYQQILGQGPKLLIQFQNNGVVDDSQLPKDRFSAERLKGVDSTLKIQPAKLEDSAVYLCASSLSRLFEAFFGQGTRLTVV.

This clone has just one count. The CDR3 spells CASGRTGGNEQFF. The CDR3 bases are TGTGCCAGCGGACGGACGGGGGGGAATGAGCAGTTCTTC. V usage is TRBV5-4 and J usage is TRBJ2-1; 8 bases are a match to TRBD2. With 7 bases clipped from V and 7 bases from J, the junction kept 7 bases outside the gene matches. This CDR3 comprises 13 residues. Germline lookup yields CDR1 SGHNT and CDR2 YYREEE (reference sequence).

The chain carries TRBV29-1 and TRBJ2-5; D possibly corresponds to TRBD2 (5 bases). V lost 5 bases, J lost 3 bases, and 10 bases lay in between. The CDR3 consists of 12 residues. Germline CDR1 reads SQVTM; CDR2 reads ANQGSEA. Here the CDR3 DNA reads TGCAGCGTTCGGGATGATAAAGAGACCCAGTACTTC. Its protein product is CSVRDDKETQYF.

This clone was picked up one time. The rearrangement uses TRBV11-3 and TRBJ2-5, with D perhaps TRBD1 or TRBD2 (5 bases each). In germline, CDR1 is SGHNT, CDR2 YENEEA. The CDR3 is 15 residues long. The germline V and J ends were trimmed by 5 bases and 5 bases, with 18 bases remaining between them. CDR3 DNA sequence: TGTGCCAGCAGCCCCGGCGGGCCGTGGGGGGAGACCCAGTACTTC. Protein: CASSPGGPWGETQYF.

The chain links TRBV10-3 to TRBJ1-2; the match to TRBD1 covers 9 bases. CDR3 length: 15 amino acids. V trimming: 2 bases; J trimming: 2 bases; junction bases outside the gene matches: 3. The germline CDR1 and CDR2 sequences are ENHRY and SYGVKD. CDR3 nucleotides: TGTGCCATCAGTGAGGGACAGGGGATCAACTATGGCTACACCTTC. This gives the protein CAISEGQGINYGYTF.

This clone showed up just a few times. This sequence joins TRBV19 and TRBJ2-7; 10 bases are a match to TRBD1. The CDR3 is made up of 15 amino acids. The ends lost 2 bases at V and 7 bases at J; junction bases unmatched: 8. Germline assignment: CDR1 LNHDA and CDR2 SQIVND (reference sequence). CDR3 sequence: CASSITRTGGNEQYF. The CDR3 nucleotides read TGTGCCAGTAGTATAACGAGGACAGGGGGTAATGAGCAGTACTTC.

This sequence joins TRBV7-8 and TRBJ2-7; D perhaps matches TRBD1 (6 bases). Germline CDR1 reads SGHVS; CDR2 reads FQNEAQ. The length of the CDR3 is 15 residues. Trimming pared 0 bases from V and 3 bases from J, leaving 12 bases between. CDR3 sequence reads: CASSLAPQGNYEQYF. The CDR3 DNA is TGTGCCAGCAGCTTAGCACCCCAGGGGAACTACGAGCAGTACTTC.

The genes are TRBV5-1 and TRBJ2-5, with 8 bases matching TRBD1. The V and J ends lost 0 bases and 7 bases, in that order; junction bases with no gene match: 8. The CDR3 loop spans 15 amino acids. From germline, CDR1 is SGHRS and CDR2 YFSETQ. The CDR3 loop reads CASSLAATGVGTQYF. CDR3 nucleotides: TGCGCCAGCAGCTTGGCCGCGACAGGGGTTGGGACCCAGTACTTC.